This T cell receptor (beta chain) was sequenced during a study of cytomegalovirus exposure and HLA in healthy donors (dated by TCRdb to 2016 to 2017). For the study in its entirety: According to an earlier analysis of several hundred of the donors, roughly 180 million T cells yielded 90 million to 140 million unique TCR beta sequences and about 300 Gb of sequence data. HLA typing included class I and class II loci at four-digit resolution. Along with the 666-subject first cohort, a separate validation cohort of around 120 different subjects was used. The aim of the study was to test whether cataloging public T cell receptors could identify signatures of past pathogen exposure. Typing coverage differed by locus: A, B, C, DRB1 and DQB1 were typed in roughly 620-630 donors, DQA1 in about 510, DPA1 in nearly 610, and DPB1 in just under 490. About 5 DR-DQ haplotypes were handled as single units for association and clustering, since linkage in the cohort was strong. An early release that covered around 590 HLA-typed donors contained about 300 gigabases of sequencing data and approximately 85 million unique TCR sequences. Every repertoire in the discovery cohort had been generated on one and the same sequencing platform. High-throughput TCR immunosequencing, statistical association of individual TCRs with disease status, and machine learning were combined to predict cytomegalovirus infection status. Among some 410 genotyped donors of the cohort, an average of about 220,000 unique TCR beta nucleotide sequences was sequenced per donor, of which approximately 19% were non-productive. Genome-wide SNP genotypes for about three fifths of the 666 donors were used in a later genetic analysis, which treated that subset as a discovery cohort. The genetic ancestry cluster associated with self-reported Caucasian donors included 70% to 85% of the 300 to 450 genotyped donors. A later analysis re-analyzed previously published TCR beta repertoires from approximately 670 donors and added high-resolution HLA genotyping to study TCR occurrence patterns. Rather than drawing on any new phenotypic data, the later analysis identified candidate immune exposures from TCR beta sequences and the way those sequences occurred across donors. Donor age, sex, ethnicity and CMV serostatus were compiled together with the repertoire data. Using immunosequencing, the study profiled T cell repertoires from 640 or so subjects and related those repertoires to cytomegalovirus serostatus. An earlier analysis of some 500 of the donors applied high-throughput TCR beta sequencing to assess whether each TCR beta V gene segment acted as functional or pseudogenic.

There are a few counts of this clone. The clone's antigen remains unknown. Base-call qualities are not available, and no considerably larger clone is one nucleotide away. Within the sample, other DNA sequences also encode this same CDR3. V is cut by 2 bases and J by 1 base, and the space between the germline ends is 5 bases. Measured from the cysteine to the phenylalanine, the CDR3 is 13 residues long. Just the 39-base CDR3 DNA is kept, in frame starting at base 1. The germline V gene specifies MNHEY as CDR1 and SVGAGI as CDR2. The cohort comprised fewer than 700 healthy bone marrow donors. All cohort members were sampled while nominally healthy, although unrecorded immune exposures were likely present. The donor tested CMV seropositive, placing the donor among the 289 seropositive members of the cohort. A peripheral blood sample was provided by each donor, and peripheral blood mononuclear cells were used for TCR beta sequencing. The Qiagen DNeasy Blood Extraction Kit was used to extract genomic DNA from the blood cell samples.

Libraries were constructed by the immunoSEQ multiplex PCR assay. A mixture of 60 forward primers for TCR Vbeta segments and 13 reverse primers for TCR Jbeta segments was used in the multiplex PCR. A multiplex PCR assay on genomic DNA amplified the CDR3 region of rearranged TCR beta genes. The amplified TCR beta libraries were sequenced on the Illumina HiSeq System as 87-base-pair reads. From the authors' description of their analysis: In a later analysis, 77 million or so unique TCR beta chains were counted across the 666 repertoires, and approximately 9.9 million of these chains were shared by at least two donors. Raw reads were error-corrected and collapsed into unique sequences by a nearest-neighbor algorithm in which closely related sequences were merged to remove PCR and sequencing errors. Alignment of CDR3 sequences to IMGT reference sequences was used to assign V, D and J gene segments. For a sequence to be retained, a match of at least six nucleotides was required to both a V gene segment and a J gene segment. A rearrangement counted as productive if the CDR3 had no stop codons and remained in frame with V and J, and every other rearrangement counted as non-productive. CDR3 was defined according to IMGT convention as the region running from the second conserved V-encoded cysteine to the conserved J-encoded phenylalanine. In an earlier analysis of 550 to 650 of the donors, sequences lacking an unambiguous match to a single V gene segment were excluded. In an earlier analysis of several hundred of the donors, V segments were called functional above 56.7% productive rearrangements and were called segregating when the between-donor standard deviation exceeded 5%. A statistical classification framework was built to diagnose cytomegalovirus status from the catalog of TCR beta chain sequences. A later analysis assigned V and J genes by comparing TCR nucleotide sequences with IMGT/GENE-DB human TR gene sequences. Using the TCRdist pipeline, a later analysis assigned CDR3 sequences along with most-parsimonious VDJ recombination scenarios. In a later analysis, each TCR beta chain was defined by its CDR3 amino acid sequence together with its V-gene family, and reads without a unique V-gene family were excluded. In a later analysis, 450 to 600 highly shared, low-generation-probability nucleotide sequences were removed to address suspected cross-contamination and a sequencing artifact. A later analysis calculated a clonal expansion index for each public chain from normalized within-repertoire ranks of inferred template counts. Generation probabilities in a later analysis came from a VDJ recombination model fitted to out-of-frame rearrangements, and those results were checked against IGoR. In a later analysis, hypergeometric tests were used to score TCR-TCR, TCR-HLA and TCR-CMV co-occurrence, with a repertoire-size bias correction applied to TCR pairs. False discovery rates were estimated in a later analysis by permuting HLA or CMV assignments 20 times. A later analysis grouped co-occurring TCRs with DBSCAN, adding TCRdist sequence similarity when clustering within HLA-allele-positive subsets. Repertoires with fewer than 30,000 or more than 120,000 public chains, plus five repertoires with anomalous nucleotide sharing, were excluded from co-occurrence clustering. TCRdb took this table from immuneACCESS and kept in-frame rearrangements with V and J called. Such tables lack part of the clones; where checked against another copy, unresolved V genes explain under half of the gap, and the rest is unexplained. V and J calls and clone size follow that table, whereas D and trimming were derived from the DNA. Here the sample has 100,000 to 150,000 clones; more than 75% occur a single time. The ten largest clones represent roughly an eighth of the sample.

The paper as a whole reports these results and caveats: In this cohort, only TCR beta chains were sequenced, and detectable features were limited by the absence of alpha or paired-chain data. A few of the identified cytomegalovirus-associated TCR beta chains were confirmed in vitro to be specific for cytomegalovirus antigens. According to a later analysis, most CMV-associated TCR beta chains appeared to be HLA-restricted, and the HLA associations seemed to be driven largely by CMV exposure. A later analysis found that HLA-associated TCR beta chains were more clonally expanded and had lower generation probabilities than equally common non-associated chains. An earlier analysis of approximately 500 of the donors showed that most TCR beta V segments appeared in productive rearrangements either about 87% or about 30% of the time, which broadly matched IMGT annotations. Sequencing depth was assumed to be roughly uniform across donors in the presence/absence analyses, though that assumption may not hold. Most TCR sequences were observed very rarely across donors, whereas some public TCRs were present in many individuals. A later genetic analysis reported fewer N-insertions in productive TCRs among donors in an Asian-associated ancestry cluster than the roughly 670-donor mean. In a later analysis, the rate of TCR association differed among HLA loci, with DRB1 alleles having the most associated TCRs and HLA-C alleles having the fewest. The authors suggested that the approach could potentially be generalized to other disease states and immunological phenotypes. Because HLA typing was missing for some donors at each locus, association tests included only the typed subset. The study listed 164 TCR beta chains as associated with cytomegalovirus. Linkage disequilibrium might explain the correlated functional status among segregating V segments, but an unknown experimental factor could not be ruled out. Several of the top co-occurrence clusters appeared to be linked to parvovirus B19, influenza, CMV and Epstein-Barr virus, according to a later analysis. Because counts were too low, fewer than 20 rarely observed V segments, including chromosome 9 orphons, were excluded from the earlier analysis of under 650 of the donors. When HLA alleles, especially DR and DQ, strongly co-occurred, attributing TCR associations to individual alleles was difficult. A cluster of highly shared sequence variants was judged likely to be a technical artifact of the sequencing pipeline. The 87-base-pair reads could not distinguish some IMGT-functional V segments, including TRBV6-2 and TRBV6-3, so those segments were excluded. Specific HLA alleles were associated with around 18,000 TCR beta sequences at a false discovery rate of 0.05 in a later analysis. Immune exposure information for the cohort was limited to CMV serostatus. V-gene and J-gene trimming of TCR beta chains was associated with a missense DCLRE1C variant in a later genetic analysis, and the association was replicated in an independent cohort. The classifier was reported to diagnose cytomegalovirus status with high specificity and sensitivity in both the original cohort and the validation cohort. A further reported finding was that TCR beta sequences accurately predicted the HLA-A and HLA-B alleles for most subjects in the first cohort.

Sequencing input: PBMCs. This clonotype was obtained from a woman aged 55-69 years in good health and CMV-seropositive. The V and J genes are TRBV6-5 and TRBJ1-1, with the D gene call left open. The encoded CDR3 is CASSYGRNTEAFF. The bases read TGTGCCAGCAGTTACGGGAGGAACACTGAAGCTTTCTTT.